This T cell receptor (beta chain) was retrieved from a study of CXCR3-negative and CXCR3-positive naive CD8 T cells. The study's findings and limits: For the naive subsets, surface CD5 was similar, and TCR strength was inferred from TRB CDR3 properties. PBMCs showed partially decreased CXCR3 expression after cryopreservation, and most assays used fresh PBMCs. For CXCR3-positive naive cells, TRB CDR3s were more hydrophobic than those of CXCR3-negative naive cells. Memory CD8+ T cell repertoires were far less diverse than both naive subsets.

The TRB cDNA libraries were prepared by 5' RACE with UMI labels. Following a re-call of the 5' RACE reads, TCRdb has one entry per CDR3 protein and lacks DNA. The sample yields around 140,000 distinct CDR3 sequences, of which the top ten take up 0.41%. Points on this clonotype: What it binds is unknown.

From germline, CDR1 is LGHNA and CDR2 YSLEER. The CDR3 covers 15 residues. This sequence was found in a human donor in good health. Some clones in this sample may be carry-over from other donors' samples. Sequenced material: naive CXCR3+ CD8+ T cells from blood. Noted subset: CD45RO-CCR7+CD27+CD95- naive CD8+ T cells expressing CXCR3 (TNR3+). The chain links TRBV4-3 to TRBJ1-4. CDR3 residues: CASSQDGATNEKLFF.